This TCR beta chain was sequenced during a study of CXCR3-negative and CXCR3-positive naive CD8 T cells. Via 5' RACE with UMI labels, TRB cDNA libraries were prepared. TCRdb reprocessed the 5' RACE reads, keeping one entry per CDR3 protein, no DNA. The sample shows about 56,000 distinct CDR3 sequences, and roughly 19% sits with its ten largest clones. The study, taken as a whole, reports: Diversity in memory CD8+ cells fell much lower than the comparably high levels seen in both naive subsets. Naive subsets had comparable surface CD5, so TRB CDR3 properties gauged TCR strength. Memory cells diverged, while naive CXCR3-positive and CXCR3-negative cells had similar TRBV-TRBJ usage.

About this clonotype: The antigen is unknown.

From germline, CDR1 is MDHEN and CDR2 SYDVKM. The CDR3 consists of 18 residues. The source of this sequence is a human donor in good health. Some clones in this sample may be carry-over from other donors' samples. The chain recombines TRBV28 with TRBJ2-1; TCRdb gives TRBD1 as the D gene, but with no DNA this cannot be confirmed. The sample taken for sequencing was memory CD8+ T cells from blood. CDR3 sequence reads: CASAPPLFKIVVDSEQFF.